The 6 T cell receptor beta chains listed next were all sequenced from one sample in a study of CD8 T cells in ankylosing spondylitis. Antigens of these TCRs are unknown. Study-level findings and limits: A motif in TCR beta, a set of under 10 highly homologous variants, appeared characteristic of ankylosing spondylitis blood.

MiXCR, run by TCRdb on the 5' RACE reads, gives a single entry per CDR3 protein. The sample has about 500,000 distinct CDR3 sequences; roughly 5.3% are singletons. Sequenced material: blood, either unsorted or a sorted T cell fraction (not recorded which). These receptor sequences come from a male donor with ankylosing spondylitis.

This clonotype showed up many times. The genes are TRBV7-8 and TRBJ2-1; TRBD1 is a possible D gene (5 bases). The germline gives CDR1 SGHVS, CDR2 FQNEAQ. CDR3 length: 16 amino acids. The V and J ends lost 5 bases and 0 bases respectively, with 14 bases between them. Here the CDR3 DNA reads TGTGCCAGCAGCCCCCCAGGGCAAAGCTCCTACAATGAGCAGTTCTTC. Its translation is CASSPPGQSSYNEQFF.

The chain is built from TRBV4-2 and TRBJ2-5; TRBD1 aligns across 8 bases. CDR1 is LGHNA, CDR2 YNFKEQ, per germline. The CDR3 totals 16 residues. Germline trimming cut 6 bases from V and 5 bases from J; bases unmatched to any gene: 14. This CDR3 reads CASRRAGTGLGETQYF. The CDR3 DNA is TGTGCCAGCAGACGAGCAGGGACAGGCCTGGGCGAGACCCAGTACTTC.

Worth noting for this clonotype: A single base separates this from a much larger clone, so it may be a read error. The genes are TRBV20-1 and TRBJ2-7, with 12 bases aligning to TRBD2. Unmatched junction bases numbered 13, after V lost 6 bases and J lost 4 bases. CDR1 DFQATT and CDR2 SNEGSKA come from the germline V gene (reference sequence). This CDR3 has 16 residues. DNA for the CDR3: TGCAGTGCGAGTCCTAGCGGGAGGGCCTTGCGGTACGAGCAGTACTTC. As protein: CSASPSGRALRYEQYF.

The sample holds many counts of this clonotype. This CDR3 reads CASSFGQSWEEQYF. As DNA, the CDR3 is TGCGCCAGCAGCTTTGGACAGTCGTGGGAGGAGCAGTACTTC. The chain has TRBV5-1 and TRBJ2-7; perhaps TRBD1 as D (6 bases). CDR3 size: 14 residues. The germline V gene has CDR1 SGHRS and CDR2 YFSETQ. V was trimmed by 2 bases and J by 7 bases, leaving 16 bases between them.

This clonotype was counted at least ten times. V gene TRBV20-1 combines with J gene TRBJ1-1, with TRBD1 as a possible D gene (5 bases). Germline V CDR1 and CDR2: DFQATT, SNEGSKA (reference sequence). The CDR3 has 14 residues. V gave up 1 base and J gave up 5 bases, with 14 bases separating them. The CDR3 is CSARGDREGTEAFF. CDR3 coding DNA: TGCAGTGCTAGAGGGGACCGAGAGGGAACTGAAGCTTTCTTT.

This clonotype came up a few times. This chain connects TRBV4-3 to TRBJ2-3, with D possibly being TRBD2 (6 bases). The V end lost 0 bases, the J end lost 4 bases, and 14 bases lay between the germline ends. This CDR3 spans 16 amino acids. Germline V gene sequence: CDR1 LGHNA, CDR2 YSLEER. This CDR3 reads CASSQDKTGVSDTQYF. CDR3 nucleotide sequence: TGCGCCAGCAGCCAAGATAAAACGGGAGTCTCAGATACGCAGTATTTT.